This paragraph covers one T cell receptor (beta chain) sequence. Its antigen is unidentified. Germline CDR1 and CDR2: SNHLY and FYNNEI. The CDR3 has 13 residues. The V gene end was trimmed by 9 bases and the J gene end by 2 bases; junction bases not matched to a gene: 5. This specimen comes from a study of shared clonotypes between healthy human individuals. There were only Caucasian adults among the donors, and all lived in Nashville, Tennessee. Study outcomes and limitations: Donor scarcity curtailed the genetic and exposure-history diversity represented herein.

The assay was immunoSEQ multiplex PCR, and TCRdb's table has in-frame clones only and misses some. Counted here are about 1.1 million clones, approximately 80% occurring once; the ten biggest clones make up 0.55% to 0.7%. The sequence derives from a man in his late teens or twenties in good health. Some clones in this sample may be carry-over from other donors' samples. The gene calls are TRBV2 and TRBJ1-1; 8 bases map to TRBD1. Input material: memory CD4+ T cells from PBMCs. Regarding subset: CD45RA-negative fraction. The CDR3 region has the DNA TGTGCCAGACAGACAGGGGTAAACACTGAAGCTTTCTTT. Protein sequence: CARQTGVNTEAFF.